This TCR beta chain was observed in a study of OX40 agonist ivuxolimab in advanced cancers. Sequencing was performed with immunoSEQ multiplex PCR; in TCRdb, only in-frame clones are kept and a portion is missing. The data contain approximately 160,000 clones, roughly 94% of them singletons. CDR1 and CDR2 (germline): SNHLY, FYNNEI. Trimming removed 6 bases at V and 4 bases at J, with 9 bases between. The CDR3 consists of 13 residues. Any history of autoimmune disease or systemic immunosuppression disqualified patients. The chain employs TRBV2 and TRBJ1-4; unclear D gene. The origin of this receptor is an adult with an advanced solid tumor such as melanoma, head and neck, liver or kidney cancer. Sequenced material: CD4+ or CD8+ T cells sorted from blood, taken in a trial of the OX40 agonist ivuxolimab. This chain's CDR3 is CASRGGRNEKLFF. The CDR3 bases are TGTGCCAGCAGGGGAGGACGTAATGAAAAACTGTTTTTT.